This T cell receptor beta chain was identified during a study of blood T cell repertoires in COVID-19. Two negative PCRs, clearance, or symptom resolution characterized the recovered Cohort 3 donors. Sequencing was performed with immunoSEQ multiplex PCR; in TCRdb, only in-frame clones are kept and a portion is missing. The sample carries hundreds of thousands of clones, approximately 92% recorded once. The sequencing input was PBMCs or T cells enriched from blood (not recorded which). The sequence derives from a man aged 18 to 35 who had recovered from COVID-19.

The CDR3 bases are TGTGCCAGCTCACCACCGTCGCCGGTGGCTGAAGCTTTCTTT. Its translation is CASSPPSPVAEAFF. The rearrangement links TRBV18 to TRBJ1-1; no clear D gene. The germline V and J ends were trimmed by 0 bases and 6 bases, with 11 bases remaining between them. The CDR3 loop spans 14 amino acids. Germline CDR1 is KGHSH and CDR2 is LQKENI.